This T cell receptor beta chain originates from a study of blood T cell repertoires in COVID-19. The CDR3 length is 16 residues. J gave up 1 base and V 1 base, and 5 bases lay outside the gene matches. Germline values: CDR1 KGHSH, CDR2 LQKENI. Method: immunoSEQ multiplex PCR; TCRdb's copy keeps in-frame clones and lacks some. This sample yields tens of thousands of clones, of which 80% are seen a single time; over 15% belongs to the top ten. This clone came up once. The V gene is TRBV18, the J gene TRBJ2-7, with 9 bases matching TRBD1. The sample was peripheral blood. The clonotype was recovered from an elderly woman with acute or convalescent COVID-19. CDR3 in DNA: TGTGCCAGCTCACCACGGATACAGGGGGCTTCCTACGAGCAGTACTTC. It encodes CASSPRIQGASYEQYF.